The entry that follows covers one T cell receptor (beta chain) sequence. This specimen belongs to a study of chemoradiotherapy in HPV16-positive cancers. The table came from immunoSEQ multiplex PCR; TCRdb's copy has only in-frame clones and leaves some out. Counted here are around 4,400 clones, approximately 87% occurring once; the ten biggest clones make up 3% to 3.5%. The ends were cut back, 6 bases at V and 1 base at J, with 9 bases in the middle. Germline V gives CDR1 SNHLY, CDR2 FYNNEI. The CDR3 totals 13 residues. The TCR sequence derives from a human donor with HPV-associated anogenital cancer. This chain connects TRBV2 to TRBJ1-1; D perhaps matches TRBD1 (6 bases). The specimen was obtained from a patient who underwent chemoradiotherapy. As DNA, the CDR3 is TGTGCCAGCAGGCGGACAGAGAACACTGAAGCTTTCTTT. It specifies CASRRTENTEAFF. Full variable domain (rest looked up from reference TRBV2 and TRBJ1-1): EPEVTQTPSHQVTQMGQEVILRCVPISNHLYFYWYRQILGQKVEFLVSFYNNEISEKSEIFDDQFSVERPDGSNFTLKIRSTKLEDSAMYFCASRRTENTEAFFGQGTRLTVV.